This T cell receptor (beta chain) was recovered during a study of blood T cell repertoires in COVID-19. As for the study in general: The analysed material was cDNA or gDNA that came from T cells, B-cell-depleted T cells, or PBMCs.

Living in under 30 US areas, the participants were between 18 and 89 years of age. For recovered donors of Cohort 3, there were two negative PCRs, clearance, or symptom resolution. V was clipped by 3 bases and J by 14 bases, with 20 bases between them. CDR3 length equals 14 residues. Germline loops: CDR1 MNHEY, CDR2 SMNVEV (reference sequence). In the original processing: Amplification of reference gene primers provided the estimated nucleated cell counts. Sequenced by immunoSEQ multiplex PCR; TCRdb stores in-frame clones only, minus some. V and J calls and clone size follow that table, whereas D and trimming were derived from the DNA. The repertoire holds 250,000 or so clones, 86% seen once, with roughly 2% in the top ten.

The rearrangement joins TRBV27 to TRBJ2-1; D ambiguous. Sequenced input: PBMCs or T cells enriched from blood (not recorded which). The receptor was derived from a woman aged 45-59 years who had recovered from COVID-19. The CDR3 DNA reads TGTGCCAGCAGTTTTTCTTCAATGAGCAGGTGGGAGTTCTTC. Translation gives CASSFSSMSRWEFF.